The rows below give T cell receptor beta chains drawn from one sample of a study of OX40 agonist ivuxolimab in advanced cancers. The data were produced by immunoSEQ multiplex PCR, yet TCRdb's version contains in-frame clones alone and is incomplete. Found here are 50,000 to 65,000 clones, 84% of them singletons; the top ten hold around 2.1%. The sample was CD4+ or CD8+ T cells sorted from blood, taken in a trial of the OX40 agonist ivuxolimab. Receptors were obtained from an adult with an advanced solid tumor such as melanoma, head and neck, liver or kidney cancer. CDR3s include the opening cysteine and the closing phenylalanine or tryptophan. Fields, in order: clone size, V gene, CDR3 protein. Clone size is shown for a subset of rows, as once, few, many or a class of expanded clone.

clone size: NA
V gene: TRBV4-1
CDR3 protein: CASSHGWGRGTNEQFF

clone size: NA
V gene: TRBV19
CDR3 protein: CASSMWGRGLSGNTIYF

clone size: NA
V gene: TRBV5-6
CDR3 protein: CASSFRDRGPEGGAFF

clone size: NA
V gene: TRBV18
CDR3 protein: CASSPVAGSTDTQYF

clone size: NA
V gene: TRBV4-1
CDR3 protein: CASRQPGQGYEQYF

clone size: NA
V gene: TRBV7-2
CDR3 protein: CASSPDSNYGYTF

clone size: NA
V gene: TRBV10-3
CDR3 protein: CATQEGSNQPQHF

clone size: NA
V gene: TRBV2
CDR3 protein: CASRSGETQYF

clone size: NA
V gene: TRBV30
CDR3 protein: CAWSVLSSTEAFF

clone size: NA
V gene: TRBV6-6
CDR3 protein: CASSGQGRFSSIYF

clone size: NA
V gene: TRBV5-1
CDR3 protein: CASSLSGTYEQYF

clone size: NA
V gene: TRBV2
CDR3 protein: CASSLGQGAGELFF

clone size: NA
V gene: TRBV7-6
CDR3 protein: CASSLRLAGSSYNEQFF

clone size: NA
V gene: TRBV6-5
CDR3 protein: CASRTTSAYNEQFF

clone size: NA
V gene: TRBV7-2
CDR3 protein: CASRPGTGPIIRPLHF

clone size: NA
V gene: TRBV15
CDR3 protein: CATSDRANYGYTF

clone size: NA
V gene: TRBV29-1
CDR3 protein: CSARIGQGSAFF

clone size: NA
V gene: TRBV11-2
CDR3 protein: CASSLTLVQETQYF

clone size: NA
V gene: TRBV10-3
CDR3 protein: CAISGGTANTDTQYF

clone size: few
V gene: TRBV7-9
CDR3 protein: CASSPIPEVVSYGYTF

clone size: NA
V gene: TRBV7-2
CDR3 protein: CASSLVGGWDTEAFF

clone size: NA
V gene: TRBV5-1
CDR3 protein: CASSLVDRGRNTEAFF

clone size: NA
V gene: TRBV5-1
CDR3 protein: CASSLQTSNTGELFF

clone size: NA
V gene: TRBV30
CDR3 protein: CAWSRGQGNEQYF

clone size: NA
V gene: TRBV7-9
CDR3 protein: CASSDWDPSTEAFF

clone size: NA
V gene: TRBV4-3
CDR3 protein: CASGRGIGETQYF

clone size: NA
V gene: TRBV19
CDR3 protein: CASSTTSGAYNEQFF

clone size: NA
V gene: TRBV12-5
CDR3 protein: CASGSSGTQAFF

clone size: NA
V gene: TRBV10-3
CDR3 protein: CAITPGRGIYEQYF

clone size: NA
V gene: TRBV6-1
CDR3 protein: CASSEGQGPDTQYF

clone size: NA
V gene: TRBV5-1
CDR3 protein: CASNKQSALTEAFF

clone size: NA
V gene: TRBV20-1
CDR3 protein: CSAGNLKTQYF

clone size: NA
V gene: TRBV4-3
CDR3 protein: CASSQGPGRTKETQYF

clone size: NA
V gene: TRBV2
CDR3 protein: CASRLDNSEAFF

clone size: NA
V gene: TRBV27
CDR3 protein: CASSLVGSASYNEQFF

clone size: NA
V gene: TRBV4-1
CDR3 protein: CASSQEKWGLMTGELFF

clone size: NA
V gene: TRBV4-3
CDR3 protein: CASSQEGGGARAKNIQYF

clone size: NA
V gene: TRBV10-3
CDR3 protein: CAISETGTGAYGYTF

clone size: NA
V gene: TRBV4-3
CDR3 protein: CASSQEWEGTGELFF

clone size: NA
V gene: TRBV18
CDR3 protein: CASSHGTQETQYF

clone size: few
V gene: TRBV19
CDR3 protein: CASSIDPGFNEQYF

clone size: NA
V gene: TRBV28
CDR3 protein: CASSLGTSGSFGTDTQYF

clone size: once
V gene: TRBV6-6
CDR3 protein: CASRWTVTNEKLFF

clone size: NA
V gene: TRBV25-1
CDR3 protein: CASSSRDNQETQYF

clone size: NA
V gene: TRBV5-4
CDR3 protein: CASSWGEAGEQYF